This T cell receptor beta chain was sequenced in a study of cytomegalovirus exposure and HLA in healthy donors. This clone has just one count. As yet, its antigen is unknown. 13 Jbeta primers and 60 Vbeta primers were used for the PCR. This table comes from immunoSEQ multiplex PCR, and its TCRdb copy is limited to in-frame clones, with some not included. The table shows around 140,000 clones, with just under 90% occurring only once. The study, taken as a whole, reports: Reportedly, TCR beta sequences accurately predicted HLA-A and HLA-B alleles in most subjects. For most TCR sequences rarity was the rule, although some public TCRs occurred in many donors.

V lost 6 bases and J lost 4, with 12 bases in between. This CDR3 has 13 residues. CDR1 and CDR2 (germline): MNHEY, SMNVEV (reference sequence). Sequencing used PBMCs. This rearrangement joins TRBV27 to TRBJ1-2; tentatively, D is TRBD1 (6 bases). This clonotype was sampled from a woman under 40 in good health and CMV-seronegative. This CDR3 reads CASRPEGGYGYTF. DNA of the CDR3: TGTGCCAGCAGGCCCGAAGGGGGCTATGGCTACACCTTC.